This entry describes one T cell receptor beta chain. Trimming took 7 bases from V and 1 from J; bases not matched to a gene: 9. There are 17 residues in the CDR3. Germline-derived CDR1 and CDR2 are LGHDT and YNNKEL (reference sequence). This specimen belongs to a study of blood T cell repertoires in COVID-19. Study-level background: The United States, Italy and Spain provided the acute and convalescent COVID-19 samples.

Here immunoSEQ multiplex PCR was the method, and the copy in TCRdb shows in-frame clones only, minus some. Here the sample spans 180,000 or so clones, almost 90% being singletons. The J gene is TRBJ2-3, the V gene TRBV3-1 (or the pseudogene TRBV3-2); 12 bases are shared with TRBD2. The receptor was derived from a man younger than 35 with active or convalescent COVID-19. Material for sequencing was peripheral blood. CDR3 DNA: TGTGCCAGCACCCTCGGAAGGACTAGCGGGGGCACAGATACGCAGTATTTT. This sequence encodes CASTLGRTSGGTDTQYF.